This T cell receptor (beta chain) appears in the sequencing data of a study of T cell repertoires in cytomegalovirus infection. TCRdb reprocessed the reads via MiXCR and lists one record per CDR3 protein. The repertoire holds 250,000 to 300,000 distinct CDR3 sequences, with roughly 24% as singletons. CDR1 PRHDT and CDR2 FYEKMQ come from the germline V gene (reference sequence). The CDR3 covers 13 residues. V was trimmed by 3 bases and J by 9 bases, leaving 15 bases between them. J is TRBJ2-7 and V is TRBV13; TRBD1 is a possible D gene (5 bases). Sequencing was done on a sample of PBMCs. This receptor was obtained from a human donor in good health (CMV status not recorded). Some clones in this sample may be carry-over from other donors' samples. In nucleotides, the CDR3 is TGTGCCAGCAGCTTTCAACAGGCTTTTAGGCAGTACTTC. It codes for CASSFQQAFRQYF. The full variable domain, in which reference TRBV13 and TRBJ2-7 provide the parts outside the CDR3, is AAGVIQSPRHLIKEKRETATLKCYPIPRHDTVYWYQQGPGQDPQFLISFYEKMQSDKGSIPDRFSAQQFSDYHSELNMSSLELGDSALYFCASSFQQAFRQYFGPGTRLTVT.